These 10 T cell receptor beta chains were all obtained from the same sample, sequenced in a study of shared clonotypes between healthy human individuals. Generated by immunoSEQ multiplex PCR, the TCRdb table keeps only in-frame clones and is missing some. The sample records approximately 940,000 clones, about three quarters being singletons. Sequencing was performed on memory CD4+ T cells sorted from blood. Described subset: CD45RA-negative fraction. All receptors derive from a man aged 18 to 29 in good health.

The chain carries TRBV28 and TRBJ1-2; 10 bases fit TRBD1. Germline lookup yields CDR1 MDHEN and CDR2 SYDVKM. This CDR3 comprises 13 residues. J lost 7 bases, V lost 5 bases, and 4 bases had no gene match. CDR3 loop: CASSQWDRGGYTF. The CDR3 nucleotides are TGTGCCAGCAGTCAATGGGACAGGGGTGGCTACACCTTC.

V is TRBV28 and J is TRBJ2-1; TRBD1 is a possible D gene (6 bases). The CDR3 is made up of 15 amino acids. The V end lost 3 bases, the J end lost 3 bases, and 12 bases lay between the germline ends. Germline V gives CDR1 MDHEN, CDR2 SYDVKM. CDR3 sequence reads: CASSFPDSNYNEQFF. CDR3 nucleotides: TGTGCCAGCAGTTTCCCGGACAGTAACTACAATGAGCAGTTCTTC.

CDR3 protein: CASSEALGRASNQPQHF. Written as DNA, the CDR3 is TGTGCCAGCAGTGAAGCGTTGGGCAGGGCTAGCAATCAGCCCCAGCATTTT. This chain links TRBV2 with TRBJ1-5, with a tentative D call TRBD1 (5 bases). Trimming took off 0 bases at V and 0 bases at J, with 12 bases between the two ends. The CDR3 covers 17 residues. Looked up from germline, CDR1 is SNHLY and CDR2 is FYNNEI.

The V and J genes are TRBV18 and TRBJ1-2, with a weak D call TRBD1 (6 bases). The CDR3 extends over 15 amino acids. Trimming took off 3 bases at V and 7 bases at J, with 18 bases between the two ends. From germline, CDR1 is KGHSH and CDR2 LQKENI. The CDR3 nucleotides are TGTGCCAGCTCACCCATCCACCCAGGGGAGGCTGGCTACACCTTC. This codes for CASSPIHPGEAGYTF.

For this clone: The same CDR3 arises from other DNA sequences in this sample as well. The rearrangement joins TRBV5-1 to TRBJ1-5; perhaps TRBD1 as D (5 bases). Trimming stripped 0 bases from V and 5 bases from J, with 12 bases between. This CDR3 region has 15 residues. Germline CDR1 SGHRS, CDR2 YFSETQ. CDR3 nucleotides: TGCGCCAGCAGCTTGGCCCTGGGACCCGATCAGCCCCAGCATTTT. This encodes CASSLALGPDQPQHF.

The gene calls are TRBV13 and TRBJ2-3, with D perhaps assigned TRBD1 or TRBD2 (6 bases each). V was shortened by 6 bases and J by 1 base, with 14 bases between the two germline ends. This CDR3 is built from 15 residues. CDR1 is PRHDT and CDR2 is FYEKMQ in the germline V gene (reference sequence). This CDR3 is CASRPVRGGTDTQYF. DNA for the CDR3: TGTGCCAGCAGGCCGGTTAGGGGGGGCACAGATACGCAGTATTTT. The whole variable domain, filled in from reference TRBV13 and TRBJ2-3, reads AAGVIQSPRHLIKEKRETATLKCYPIPRHDTVYWYQQGPGQDPQFLISFYEKMQSDKGSIPDRFSAQQFSDYHSELNMSSLELGDSALYFCASRPVRGGTDTQYFGPGTRLTVL.

The table lists this clone with a few counts. The chain joins TRBV2 to TRBJ2-1, with TRBD2 matching 9 bases. CDR3 length equals 15 residues. V lost 4 bases to trimming and J lost 5 bases; unmatched junction nucleotides: 6. Germline V gene sequence: CDR1 SNHLY, CDR2 FYNNEI. For the CDR3, the DNA is TGTGCCAGCAGTGTAAGGCCTAGCGGGAACAATGAGCAGTTCTTC. As protein: CASSVRPSGNNEQFF.

The V gene is TRBV7-2, the J gene TRBJ2-1; 14 bases fit TRBD2. The CDR3 totals 16 residues. Germline V gene data show CDR1 as SGHTA and CDR2 as FQGNSA. V was pared by 1 base and J by 10 bases, with 6 bases of the junction left unmatched. CDR3 in amino acids: CASSLGGTSGRMEQFF. The CDR3 nucleotides are TGTGCCAGCAGCTTAGGAGGGACTAGCGGGAGAATGGAGCAGTTCTTC.

A note on this clone: A far larger clone lies a single base away; this is likely a read error. The same CDR3 arises from other DNA sequences in this sample as well. V gene TRBV5-1 combines with J gene TRBJ2-3; TRBD1 aligns across 8 bases. This CDR3 comprises 14 residues. Germline trimming cut 4 bases from V and 3 bases from J; bases unmatched to any gene: 4. The germline gives CDR1 SGHRS, CDR2 YFSETQ. CDR3 region: CASSPGQGTDTQYF. CDR3 nucleotide sequence: TGCGCCAGCAGCCCCGGACAGGGTACAGATACGCAGTATTTT.

V is TRBV5-1 and J is TRBJ2-7, with TRBD1 identical over 8 bases. This CDR3 spans 15 amino acids. The V gene end was trimmed by 3 bases and the J gene end by 4 bases; junction bases not matched to a gene: 9. Germline CDR1 and CDR2: SGHRS and YFSETQ. DNA for the CDR3: TGCGCCAGCAGCTCGACCGGGACAGGATCATACGAGCAGTACTTC. Protein: CASSSTGTGSYEQYF.